These 8 T cell receptor beta chains were sequenced from one sample in a study of T cells in Graves' hyperthyroidism and ophthalmopathy. Researchers took RNA transcripts and amplified the TCR beta CDR3 regions from them. TCR CDR3 underwent first-round RT-PCR with the HTBI primer set. TCRdb reprocessed the multiplex PCR reads via MiXCR and lists one record per CDR3 protein. The profile covers about 520,000 distinct CDR3 sequences, with approximately 24% appearing a single time and roughly 12% taken by the ten largest. The material sequenced was blood. The receptors stem from a woman aged 25 to 45 with Graves' ophthalmopathy.

The rearrangement joins TRBV7-2 to TRBJ1-5; D not certain. V was shortened by 2 bases and J by 5 bases, with 7 bases between the two germline ends. Germline loops: CDR1 SGHTA, CDR2 FQGNSA. The CDR3 sequence is 13 residues long. CDR3 protein: CASSLNGYQPQHF. For the CDR3, the DNA is TGTGCCAGCAGCTTAAACGGATATCAGCCCCAGCATTTT.

This chain links TRBV13 with TRBJ1-1, with TRBD1 matching over 8 bases. With V trimmed by 5 bases and J by 4 bases, 9 bases remained unmatched. The CDR3 loop spans 15 amino acids. CDR1 is PRHDT, CDR2 FYEKMQ, per germline (reference sequence). The DNA for the CDR3 is TGTGCCAGCAGCCGATTACAGGGGGAAAGCACTGAAGCTTTCTTT. Its translation is CASSRLQGESTEAFF.

This clonotype was observed at least ten times. V is TRBV15 and J is TRBJ1-2; no clear D. This CDR3 is 15 amino acids long. Germline values: CDR1 LNHNV, CDR2 YYDKDF (reference sequence). V lost 5 bases and J lost 4, with 17 bases in between. CDR3 DNA sequence: TGTGCCACCAGCTCTACTCTACACAGCTTCTATGGCTACACCTTC. Translated: CATSSTLHSFYGYTF.

This clonotype was detected only a few times. V and J are TRBV2 and TRBJ2-2; D is perhaps TRBD1 (5 bases). Germline lookup yields CDR1 SNHLY and CDR2 FYNNEI. This CDR3 has 13 amino acids. V was shortened by 4 bases and J by 4 bases, with 7 bases between the two germline ends. CDR3: CASSGDSTGELFF. CDR3 in DNA: TGTGCCAGCAGTGGAGACAGCACCGGGGAGCTGTTTTTT. Based on the CDR3 plus reference TRBV2 and TRBJ2-2, the full variable domain is EPEVTQTPSHQVTQMGQEVILRCVPISNHLYFYWYRQILGQKVEFLVSFYNNEISEKSEIFDDQFSVERPDGSNFTLKIRSTKLEDSAMYFCASSGDSTGELFFGEGSRLTVL.

There are many counts of this clonotype. The gene calls are TRBV6-5 and TRBJ1-3; D unclear. The germline V gene has CDR1 MNHEY and CDR2 SVGAGI. Trimming removed 0 bases at V and 0 bases at J, with 3 bases between. The CDR3 has 14 residues. CDR3 protein: CASSYSSSGNTIYF. CDR3 coding DNA: TGTGCCAGCAGTTACTCGAGCTCTGGAAACACCATATATTTT.

This clonotype came up many times. The J gene is TRBJ2-3, the V gene TRBV20-1; D is perhaps TRBD2 (5 bases). V was pared by 3 bases and J by 4 bases, with 11 bases between. Germline CDR1 is DFQATT and CDR2 is SNEGSKA (reference sequence). CDR3 length: 13 residues. The CDR3 DNA sequence: TGCAGTGCTAGGCCTAGCCCCCCAGATACGCAGTATTTT. This translates into CSARPSPPDTQYF.

This clonotype was seen repeatedly, ten times or more. The genes are TRBV2 and TRBJ2-7; unclear D gene. The CDR3 consists of 12 residues. Trimming shortened V by 2 bases and J by 3 bases, and 5 bases separated the two germline ends. Germline V gives CDR1 SNHLY, CDR2 FYNNEI. The chain's CDR3 is CASSEQFYEQYF. CDR3 in DNA: TGTGCCAGCAGTGAACAGTTCTACGAGCAGTACTTC. The whole variable domain, remainder taken from reference TRBV2 and TRBJ2-7, is EPEVTQTPSHQVTQMGQEVILRCVPISNHLYFYWYRQILGQKVEFLVSFYNNEISEKSEIFDDQFSVERPDGSNFTLKIRSTKLEDSAMYFCASSEQFYEQYFGPGTRLTVT.

This clonotype was counted between two and nine times. The V and J genes are TRBV19 and TRBJ2-1; D remains ambiguous. CDR1 is LNHDA, CDR2 SQIVND, per germline (reference sequence). The length of the CDR3 is 14 residues. V lost 3 bases to trimming and J lost 7 bases, with 13 bases between them. The CDR3: CASSIVFSINEQFF. CDR3 DNA: TGTGCCAGTAGTATTGTGTTCAGTATTAATGAGCAGTTCTTC.